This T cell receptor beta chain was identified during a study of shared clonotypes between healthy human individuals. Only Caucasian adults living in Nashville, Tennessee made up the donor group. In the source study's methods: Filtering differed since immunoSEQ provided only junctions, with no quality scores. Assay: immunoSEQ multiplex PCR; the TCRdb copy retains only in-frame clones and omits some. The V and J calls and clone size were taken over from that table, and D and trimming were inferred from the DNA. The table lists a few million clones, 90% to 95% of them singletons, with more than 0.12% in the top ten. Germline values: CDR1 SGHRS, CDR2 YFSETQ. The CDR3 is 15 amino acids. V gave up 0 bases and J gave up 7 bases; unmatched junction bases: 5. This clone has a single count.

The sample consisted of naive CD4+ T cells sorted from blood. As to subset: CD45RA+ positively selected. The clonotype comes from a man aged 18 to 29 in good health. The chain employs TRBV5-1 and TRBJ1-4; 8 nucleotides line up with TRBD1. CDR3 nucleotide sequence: TGCGCCAGCAGCTTGGGAGGACAGGGCGGTGAAAAACTGTTTTTT. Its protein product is CASSLGGQGGEKLFF. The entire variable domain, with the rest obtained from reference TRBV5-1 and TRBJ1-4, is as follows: KAGVTQTPRYLIKTRGQQVTLSCSPISGHRSVSWYQQTPGQGLQFLFEYFSETQRNKGNFPGRFSGRQFSNSRSEMNVSTLELGDSALYLCASSLGGQGGEKLFFGSGTQLSVL.